This TCR beta chain emerged from a study of shared clonotypes between healthy human individuals. This CDR3 comprises 15 residues. Germline V CDR1 and CDR2: KGHSH, LQKENI. About this clone itself: A junction boundary mismatches the germline segment, possibly from a read error.

The method was immunoSEQ multiplex PCR; TCRdb's version includes in-frame clones alone and lacks a portion of them. The sample includes around 2,000,000 clones, approximately 95% seen only once; the top ten take roughly 1%. Naive CD8 cells lacked CD45RO, underwent positive selection for CCR7 and left out terminally differentiated effector memory CD45RA+ cells. The receptor comes from a man between 18 and 35 years old in good health. The sequenced sample was naive CD8+ T cells sorted from blood. The chain has TRBV18 and TRBJ2-5; D may correspond to TRBD1 or TRBD2 (5 bases each). Here the CDR3 reads CASSPYGGVIETQYF. The CDR3 DNA reads TGTGCCAGTTCACCATATGGGGGAGTGATTGAGACCCAGTACTTC.